The clone carrying this TCR beta chain was seen a few times. Per the study methods: Amplification of reference gene primers was used by the study to estimate nucleated cell counts. The table came from immunoSEQ multiplex PCR; TCRdb's copy has only in-frame clones and leaves some out. The D gene and trimming were derived from the DNA, and the V and J assignments and clone size from that table. The sample holds about 200,000 clones; 84% are singletons and the top ten take roughly an eighth. V was cut by 4 bases and J by 8 bases, with 18 bases left in between. The CDR3 extends over 15 amino acids. Germline CDR1 MDHEN, CDR2 SYDVKM. The source of the sample is a study of blood T cell repertoires in COVID-19. Study as a whole: Some COVID-19 samples were acute and others convalescent; all came from the United States, Italy and Spain. From T cells, B-cell-depleted T cells, or PBMCs came the material, which was cDNA or gDNA.

The TCR originated in a human donor in a cohort sampled during active COVID-19. This chain links TRBV28 with TRBJ2-4; weak D call: TRBD2 (6 bases). Sequencing input: peripheral blood. CDR3 in amino acids: CASSSPGALIHIQYF. CDR3 nucleotides: TGTGCCAGCAGTTCCCCGGGAGCGCTCATCCACATTCAGTACTTC.